The 10 T cell receptor beta chains given below trace back to one sample, sequenced in a study of cytomegalovirus exposure and HLA in healthy donors. The repertoire was sequenced with immunoSEQ multiplex PCR; TCRdb's copy has only in-frame clones and lacks some. The data show approximately 130,000 clones, with more than 75% seen just once and 2% to 2.5% held by the top ten. The specimen was PBMCs. Every receptor here comes from a woman aged 25 to 39 in good health and CMV-seronegative.

The chain is built from TRBV5-1 and TRBJ1-1; a weak D match, TRBD1 (6 bases). The germline CDR1 and CDR2 sequences are SGHRS and YFSETQ. This CDR3 comprises 12 residues. Trimming took off 4 bases at V and 10 bases at J, with 14 bases between the two ends. The CDR3 DNA reads TGCGCCAGCAGCGCCGGACAGCTGGTAGCTTTCTTT. The encoded protein is CASSAGQLVAFF.

Turning to this clone: In the same sample, other DNA sequences code for this CDR3. The gene calls are TRBV9 and TRBJ2-7, with 10 bases that match TRBD1. J was trimmed by 2 bases and V by 4 bases; bases with no gene match: 3. Germline CDR1 is SGDLS and CDR2 is YYNGEE. The CDR3 runs to 14 residues. The CDR3 sequence is CASSPGQGAYEQYF. DNA of the CDR3: TGTGCCAGCAGCCCCGGACAGGGGGCCTACGAGCAGTACTTC.

The chain employs TRBV6-1 and TRBJ1-1, with D possibly TRBD1 on 6 matching bases. The CDR3 length is 14 residues. The ends were cut back, 9 bases at V and 6 bases at J, with 20 bases in the middle. CDR1 is MNHNS and CDR2 is SASEGT in the germline V gene. The CDR3 reads CASKGGGSGSEAFF. CDR3 DNA: TGTGCCAGTAAGGGGGGGGGTTCAGGCTCTGAAGCTTTCTTT.

Notes on this clone: Other DNA sequences in the same sample also yield this CDR3. The chain carries TRBV13 and TRBJ2-7; TRBD1 aligns across 11 bases. Germline V gives CDR1 PRHDT, CDR2 FYEKMQ (reference sequence). This CDR3 comprises 14 residues. Losses at the gene ends were 5 bases for V and 2 bases for J; bases not matched to a gene: 2. DNA of the CDR3: TGTGCCAGCAGCCCGGGACAGGGGGCCTACGAGCAGTACTTC. Amino acid sequence: CASSPGQGAYEQYF.

The CDR3 loop is CASSLGGARYGYTF. DNA of the CDR3: TGTGCCAGCAGCCTTGGAGGGGCTAGATATGGCTACACCTTC. This sequence joins TRBV5-4 and TRBJ1-2; a possible D gene is TRBD1 (5 bases). V lost 4 bases and J 5 bases, leaving 15 bases between the germline ends. The CDR3 length is 14 residues. Germline V CDR1 and CDR2: SGHNT, YYREEE (reference sequence). The complete variable domain, with remaining parts taken from reference TRBV5-4 and TRBJ1-2, reads ETGVTQSPTHLIKTRGQQVTLRCSSQSGHNTVSWYQQALGQGPQFIFQYYREEENGRGNFPPRFSGLQFPNYSSELNVNALELDDSALYLCASSLGGARYGYTFGSGTRLTVV.

This chain uses TRBV7-3 with TRBJ2-3; 13 nucleotides line up with TRBD2. CDR3 length: 16 amino acids. The ends lost 5 bases at V and 2 bases at J; junction bases unmatched: 4. The germline V gene has CDR1 SGHTA and CDR2 FQGTGA. CDR3 nucleotides: TGTGCCAGCAGCCGAACTAGCGGGGGGGCCACAGATACGCAGTATTTT. Protein: CASSRTSGGATDTQYF.

The J gene is TRBJ1-3, the V gene TRBV5-5, with 7 nucleotides matching TRBD1. The J segment lost 0 bases and the V segment lost 4 bases, leaving 10 bases of the junction unmatched. The CDR3 extends over 17 amino acids. Per the germline V gene, CDR1 is SGHKS and CDR2 is YYEKEE (reference sequence). This CDR3 is CASSRTGTVGSGNTIYF. The CDR3 coding sequence is TGTGCCAGCAGCAGAACCGGGACAGTCGGCTCTGGAAACACCATATATTTT. The variable domain in full, with the rest retrieved from reference TRBV5-5 and TRBJ1-3, is DAGVTQSPTHLIKTRGQQVTLRCSPISGHKSVSWYQQVLGQGPQFIFQYYEKEERGRGNFPDRFSARQFPNYSSELNVNALLLGDSALYLCASSRTGTVGSGNTIYFGEGSWLTVV.

The J gene is TRBJ2-7, the V gene TRBV18; the D gene is possibly TRBD1 (6 bases). This CDR3 has 15 residues. Germline V lookup: CDR1 KGHSH, CDR2 LQKENI. V lost 2 bases to trimming and J lost 2 bases, with 13 bases between them. The CDR3 DNA sequence: TGTGCCAGCTCACCATCCTGGGACAAGCCCTACGAGCAGTACTTC. The encoded protein is CASSPSWDKPYEQYF.

A word on this clone: Distinct nucleotide sequences in the sample also encode this CDR3. The rearrangement joins TRBV29-1 to TRBJ2-5, with TRBD2 matching over 11 bases. This CDR3 contains 14 residues. Losses at the gene ends were 6 bases for V and 1 base for J; bases not matched to a gene: 4. Germline V gives CDR1 SQVTM, CDR2 ANQGSEA. The CDR3 DNA is TGCAGCGTCTCCGGGACTAGCGGCCAAGAGACCCAGTACTTC. Amino acids: CSVSGTSGQETQYF.

In its sample, this clone was seen once. This rearrangement joins TRBV5-1 to TRBJ2-2; 9 bases fit TRBD2. The CDR3 loop spans 16 amino acids. From germline, CDR1 is SGHRS and CDR2 YFSETQ. The J segment lost 4 bases and the V segment lost 2 bases, leaving 6 bases of the junction unmatched. The CDR3 here is CASSLAAGGITGELFF. As DNA, the CDR3 is TGCGCCAGCAGCTTAGCAGCGGGGGGTATCACCGGGGAGCTGTTTTTT.